Following are 2 T cell receptor beta chains from one sample sequenced in a study of Graves' ophthalmopathy and Graves' hyperthyroidism. RNA transcripts yielded amplified TCR beta CDR3 regions. HTBI primers served in a first-round RT-PCR, which a second-round multiplex PCR followed. TCRdb independently ran MiXCR on the multiplex PCR reads; one entry per CDR3 protein. The sample shows hundreds of thousands of distinct CDR3 sequences, approximately 21% of them seen only once. The sequenced sample was peripheral blood. These receptors came from a young woman with stable Graves' hyperthyroidism. Some clones in this sample may be carry-over from other donors' samples.

At least ten counts were recorded for this clonotype. Here the CDR3 reads CATSDAYGGKNQPQHF. DNA of the CDR3: TGTGCCACCAGTGACGCCTATGGAGGGAAAAATCAGCCCCAGCATTTT. The chain is built from TRBV24-1 and TRBJ1-5; no clear D. The CDR3 runs 16 residues. V shed 4 bases and J shed 4 bases, with 16 bases lying between them. The germline gives CDR1 KGHDR, CDR2 SFDVKD.

This clonotype was detected once. This sequence may be a read error, since a much larger clone differs from it by one base. For the CDR3, the DNA is TGTGCCATCAGCTTAGGAGGGCAGGCTAAGGGCTACACCTTC. Encoded protein: CAISLGGQAKGYTF. The chain links TRBV7-8 to TRBJ1-2; D gene unclear. The CDR3 has 14 amino acids. In germline, CDR1 is SGHVS, CDR2 FQNEAQ.